This T cell receptor (beta chain) appears in the sequencing data of a study of blood T cell repertoires in COVID-19. In the study overall: The cDNA or gDNA used as material had been derived from T cells, B-cell-depleted T cells, or PBMCs.

Method: immunoSEQ multiplex PCR; TCRdb's copy keeps in-frame clones and lacks some. The sample lists around 160,000 clones; 75% to 90% were seen once. With 6 bases removed from V and 1 base from J, the gap between germline ends came to 12 bases. The CDR3 is made up of 14 amino acids. Germline values: CDR1 SGHNT, CDR2 YYREEE (reference sequence). Sequencing used peripheral blood. The source is a man aged 80 or over with acute or convalescent COVID-19. The chain has TRBV5-4 and TRBJ2-3; tentatively, D is TRBD1 (6 bases). CDR3: CASNVAGGTDTQYF. The CDR3 nucleotides read TGTGCCAGCAACGTCGCAGGGGGCACAGATACGCAGTATTTT.